A selection of T cell receptor beta chains follows, all from one sample in a study of human thymus T cells. TCRdb keeps only in-frame clones here, not all; method: immunoSEQ multiplex PCR. The sample has roughly 130,000 clones; about 94% are singletons. Sequencing used thymus tissue. These receptors were taken from a boy in the first two years of life with a congenital heart defect but otherwise immunologically healthy. CDR3s include the opening cysteine and the closing phenylalanine or tryptophan. A D gene is named only where the DNA matches it firmly. Not all rows give a size; the values are once, few, many and, for expanded clones, a class.

d_call: TRBD2
j_call: TRBJ2-1
clone_size: NA
v_call: TRBV7-2
cdr3_aa: CASSQRLAGGYNEQFF
cdr3_nt: TGTGCCAGCAGCCAAAGACTAGCGGGGGGCTACAATGAGCAGTTCTTC

d_call: NA
j_call: TRBJ2-7
clone_size: NA
v_call: TRBV9
cdr3_aa: CASSPQWGGGEQYF
cdr3_nt: TGTGCCAGCAGCCCTCAATGGGGGGGCGGCGAGCAGTACTTC

d_call: TRBD1
j_call: TRBJ1-2
clone_size: NA
v_call: TRBV13
cdr3_aa: CASSSKSRQGAIYGYTF
cdr3_nt: TGTGCCAGCAGCTCTAAAAGTAGACAGGGGGCCATATATGGCTACACCTTC

d_call: NA
j_call: TRBJ2-7
clone_size: NA
v_call: TRBV7-2
cdr3_aa: CASSLTGPYEQYF
cdr3_nt: TGTGCCAGCAGCTTAACAGGGCCCTACGAGCAGTACTTC

d_call: NA
j_call: TRBJ2-3
clone_size: NA
v_call: TRBV2
cdr3_aa: CASSPEGRGTRGDTQYF
cdr3_nt: TGTGCCAGCAGCCCCGAAGGGCGGGGCACCAGGGGGGATACGCAGTATTTT

d_call: NA
j_call: TRBJ1-6
clone_size: NA
v_call: TRBV15
cdr3_aa: CATSRDPYQGPNSPLHF
cdr3_nt: TGTGCCACCAGCAGAGATCCGTACCAGGGCCCAAATTCACCCCTCCACTTT

d_call: TRBD1
j_call: TRBJ2-7
clone_size: NA
v_call: TRBV27
cdr3_aa: CASPGDREQSYEQYF
cdr3_nt: TGTGCCAGCCCCGGGGACAGGGAACAAAGCTACGAGCAGTACTTC

d_call: NA
j_call: TRBJ2-1
clone_size: NA
v_call: TRBV5-6
cdr3_aa: CASRKVVQNEQFF
cdr3_nt: TGTGCCAGCAGGAAAGTCGTCCAGAATGAGCAGTTCTTC

d_call: TRBD2
j_call: TRBJ2-1
clone_size: NA
v_call: TRBV7-8
cdr3_aa: CASSLLAGGSNEQFF
cdr3_nt: TGTGCCAGCAGCTTGCTAGCGGGGGGGTCCAATGAGCAGTTCTTC

d_call: NA
j_call: TRBJ2-1
clone_size: NA
v_call: TRBV28
cdr3_aa: CASSSILDGNEQFF
cdr3_nt: TGTGCCAGCAGTTCAATCCTAGACGGTAATGAGCAGTTCTTC

d_call: TRBD1
j_call: TRBJ1-4
clone_size: NA
v_call: TRBV14
cdr3_aa: CASSEMDRGHEKLFF
cdr3_nt: TGTGCCAGCAGCGAAATGGACAGGGGACATGAAAAACTGTTTTTT

d_call: NA
j_call: TRBJ2-5
clone_size: few
v_call: TRBV19
cdr3_aa: CASSIGGQYF
cdr3_nt: TGTGCCAGTAGTATAGGTGGCCAGTACTTC

d_call: NA
j_call: TRBJ1-2
clone_size: NA
v_call: TRBV6-6
cdr3_aa: CASSLPLTNYGYTF
cdr3_nt: TGTGCCAGCAGCCTCCCCTTGACGAACTATGGCTACACCTTC